This TCR beta chain appears in the sequencing data of a study of OX40 agonist ivuxolimab in advanced cancers. Study-wide background: An anti-OX40 (CD134) antibody with agonistic activity, ivuxolimab, was administered to patients. A diagnosis of hepatocellular carcinoma, melanoma, renal cell or head and neck cancer was present in dose-escalation patients.

Autoimmune disease history or systemic immunosuppression led to patient exclusion. Study results and caveats: Researchers did not establish what antigens the expanded peripheral T cells target.

Germline lookup yields CDR1 MDHEN and CDR2 SYDVKM. V was pared by 10 bases and J by 0 bases, with 7 bases between. This CDR3 has 12 amino acids. This clone was seen a single time. Its antigen is undetermined. The table came from immunoSEQ multiplex PCR; TCRdb's copy has only in-frame clones and leaves some out. The repertoire holds roughly 87,000 clones, with less than 95% as singletons. The genes are TRBV28 and TRBJ1-3; D is uncertain. This receptor was obtained from an adult with an advanced solid tumor such as melanoma, head and neck, liver or kidney cancer. Specimen: CD4+ or CD8+ T cells sorted from blood, collected in a trial of the OX40 agonist ivuxolimab. The CDR3 loop is CATRTSGNTIYF. In DNA, the CDR3 is TGTGCCACCCGGACCTCTGGAAACACCATATATTTT.